A single sample is the source of the 28 T cell receptor beta chains below, sequenced in a study of metastatic and nonmetastatic thyroid tumors (TCRdb year 2020). No treatment had been received by any patient before thyroid surgery. The library was obtained by PCR. Sequencing relied on an Illumina HiSeq 4000. The public sequencing data were trimmed at Q25 with fastp and processed into clonotypes with MiXCR by TCRdb, which kept only in-frame beta chains. The sample table shows approximately 5,900 clones, and more than 25% are seen once. The ten largest account for around 10% of the sample. Sequenced: adjacent normal tissue. Receptors were obtained from a male donor with papillary thyroid cancer or a benign thyroid nodule (not recorded which). Some clones in this sample may be carry-over from other donors' samples.

In its sample, this clone ranks as medium-sized. The rearrangement links TRBV6-2 or TRBV6-3 to TRBJ1-5; D gene uncertain. V shed 3 bases and J shed 1 base, with 7 bases lying between them. The CDR3 is 14 residues long. Germline CDR1 reads MNHEY; CDR2 reads SVGEGT. This CDR3 is CASSYLDSNQPQHF. The CDR3 DNA reads as TGTGCCAGCAGTTATTTAGACAGCAATCAGCCCCAGCATTTT.

Concerning this clone: This may come from a read error, since a much larger clone is one base off. The chain carries TRBV11-2 and TRBJ2-2; 9 nucleotides line up with TRBD1. CDR1 is SGHAT, CDR2 FQNNGV, per germline. CDR3 size: 17 residues. The CDR3 sequence: CASSQTGTGIYGGELFF. CDR3 in DNA: TGTGCCAGCAGCCAAACCGGGACAGGGATCTATGGCGGGGAGCTTTTTTTT.

This chain connects TRBV11-1 to TRBJ2-5; D could derive from TRBD1 or TRBD2 (7 bases each). CDR3 length: 14 amino acids. Per germline, CDR1 SGHAT and CDR2 FQDESV (reference sequence). V was cut by 6 bases and J by 5 bases, with 16 bases left in between. CDR3: CASSTGEGAETQYF. The CDR3, as DNA: TGTGCCAGCAGTACCGGGGAGGGGGCTGAGACCCAGTACTTC.

This clone has only a few counts. The chain links TRBV7-2 to TRBJ2-3; 12 bases align to TRBD2. This CDR3 has 16 amino acids. Germline V CDR1 and CDR2: SGHTA, FQGNSA. The J segment lost 1 base and the V segment lost 5 bases, leaving 4 bases of the junction unmatched. The CDR3 region is CASSPSGGGGTDTQYF. The CDR3 bases are TGTGCCAGCAGCCCTAGCGGGGGGGGTGGCACAGATACGCAGTATTTT.

By its share, this clone is medium-sized. The chain joins TRBV30 to TRBJ1-5; no clear D gene. This CDR3 region has 13 residues. Germline loops: CDR1 GTSNPN, CDR2 SVGIG (reference sequence). Deletions cut 0 bases from V and 5 bases from J, with 8 bases between. CDR3 sequence reads: CAWSVVGDQPQHF. CDR3 DNA: TGTGCCTGGAGTGTGGTGGGTGATCAGCCCCAGCATTTT.

The V and J genes are TRBV7-9 and TRBJ1-1, with 8 bases that match TRBD1. CDR3 size: 15 residues. Germline V CDR1 and CDR2: SEHNR, FQNEAQ (reference sequence). The V gene end was trimmed by 5 bases and the J gene end by 4 bases; junction bases not matched to a gene: 9. The CDR3 loop is CASSISRDRSTEAFF. CDR3 in DNA: TGTGCCAGCAGCATAAGCCGGGACAGGAGCACTGAAGCTTTCTTT.

In this sample, this clone turned up many times. The chain links TRBV11-3 to TRBJ2-1; TRBD2 aligns across 10 bases. The CDR3 length is 15 residues. V shed 4 bases and J 10 bases; nucleotides not matched to a gene: 10. Germline V gene data show CDR1 as SGHNT and CDR2 as YENEEA. CDR3 sequence reads: CASSYRTSGEGEQFF. The CDR3 nucleotides read TGTGCCAGCAGCTACAGGACTAGCGGTGAAGGCGAGCAGTTCTTC.

V usage is TRBV20-1 and J usage is TRBJ1-5; perhaps TRBD1 as D (5 bases). V shed 0 bases and J shed 4 bases, with 10 bases lying between them. Germline-derived CDR1 and CDR2 are DFQATT and SNEGSKA (reference sequence). The CDR3 has 14 amino acids. The CDR3 region is CSARDGTANQPQHF. CDR3 nucleotide sequence: TGCAGTGCTAGAGATGGGACGGCAAATCAGCCCCAGCATTTT.

This rearrangement joins TRBV9 to TRBJ1-3; D possibly corresponds to TRBD1 (5 bases). The V gene lost 0 bases and the J gene lost 0 bases, with 13 bases spanning the gap. Germline V gene sequence: CDR1 SGDLS, CDR2 YYNGEE. CDR3 length: 17 residues. The CDR3 DNA follows: TGTGCCAGCAGCGTAGGAGATGGGGGTTACTCTGGAAACACCATATATTTT. Protein: CASSVGDGGYSGNTIYF.

This clone was seen more than once but under ten times. V usage is TRBV2 and J usage is TRBJ2-7, with D perhaps TRBD1 (7 bases). This CDR3 is 13 amino acids long. Per germline, CDR1 SNHLY and CDR2 FYNNEI. Trimming left V 11 bases short and J 3 bases short, with 17 bases between. The chain's CDR3 is CAAGRTGDYEQYF. CDR3 bases: TGTGCCGCAGGGAGGACAGGCGACTACGAGCAGTACTTC.

Of note for this clone: At one end the junction does not follow the germline gene, possibly because of a read error. The rearrangement uses TRBV29-1 and TRBJ2-3, with D possibly being TRBD2 (5 bases). Germline V gene lookup returns CDR1 SQVTM and CDR2 ANQGSEA. This CDR3 is 17 amino acids long. In DNA, the CDR3 is TGCAGCGTTGAAGACGGGGTTTTAGGGCTTAGCACAGATACACAGTATTTT. Protein sequence: CSVEDGVLGLSTDTQYF.

The chain links TRBV20-1 to TRBJ2-3; 7 bases are a match to TRBD1. With 6 bases clipped from V and 2 bases from J, the junction kept 17 bases outside the gene matches. The CDR3 extends over 17 amino acids. Germline loops: CDR1 DFQATT, CDR2 SNEGSKA (reference sequence). CDR3 sequence reads: CSADLLRDSTTTDTQYF. CDR3 bases: TGCAGTGCCGACCTACTCCGGGACAGCACCACCACAGATACGCAGTATTTT.

V is TRBV5-4 and J is TRBJ2-5; a weak D match, TRBD2 (6 bases). The V end was cut by 0 bases, the J end by 5 bases, with 14 bases between. CDR1 is SGHNT and CDR2 is YYREEE in the germline V gene (reference sequence). The CDR3 is made up of 15 amino acids. The CDR3 DNA reads as TGTGCCAGCAGCTTGGCGGGAGCCCCTTCCGAGACCCAGTACTTC. Residues: CASSLAGAPSETQYF.

By frequency in the sample, this clone is medium-sized. The V call is TRBV12-3 or TRBV12-4, the J call TRBJ2-3, with a tentative D call TRBD1 (6 bases). Trimming removed 3 bases from V and 2 bases from J, with 9 bases in between. This CDR3 is built from 14 residues. This CDR3 reads CASSFTGTTDTQYF. DNA for the CDR3: TGTGCCAGCAGTTTTACAGGGACCACAGATACGCAGTATTTT.

This rearrangement joins TRBV11-2 to TRBJ1-3; no reliable D call. CDR3 length: 17 amino acids. Trimming removed 5 bases from V and 0 bases from J, with 17 bases in between. Germline CDR1 and CDR2: SGHAT and FQNNGV. CDR3 in amino acids: CASSGPRTEYSGNTIYF. CDR3 in DNA: TGTGCCAGCAGCGGTCCTCGGACGGAATACTCTGGAAACACCATATATTTT.

In this sample, this clone turned up a few times. V is TRBV7-8 and J is TRBJ2-3; 12 bases align to TRBD2. J was trimmed by 3 bases and V by 1 base; bases with no gene match: 5. Looked up from germline, CDR1 is SGHVS and CDR2 is FQNEAQ. The CDR3 has 17 residues. Here the CDR3 reads CASSLVGTSGFTDTQYF. For the CDR3, the DNA is TGTGCCAGCAGCTTAGTAGGGACTAGCGGGTTTACAGATACGCAGTATTTT. The full variable domain, with the rest looked up from reference TRBV7-8 and TRBJ2-3, is GAGVSQSPRYKVAKRGQDVALRCDPISGHVSLFWYQQALGQGPEFLTYFQNEAQLDKSGLPSDRFFAERPEGSVSTLKIQRTQQEDSAVYLCASSLVGTSGFTDTQYFGPGTRLTVL.

The CDR3 nucleotides are TGTGCCAGCAGCTTAGGCCAGGGAAACACTGAAGCTTTCTTT. The encoded protein is CASSLGQGNTEAFF. The genes are TRBV13 and TRBJ1-1, with D possibly being TRBD1 (5 bases). The CDR3 consists of 14 residues. Germline V gene sequence: CDR1 PRHDT, CDR2 FYEKMQ (reference sequence). Trimming removed 0 bases from V and 2 bases from J, with 7 bases in between. Using reference TRBV13 and TRBJ1-1 for the parts outside the CDR3, the full variable domain is AAGVIQSPRHLIKEKRETATLKCYPIPRHDTVYWYQQGPGQDPQFLISFYEKMQSDKGSIPDRFSAQQFSDYHSELNMSSLELGDSALYFCASSLGQGNTEAFFGQGTRLTVV.

This chain connects TRBV20-1 to TRBJ1-1; 9 nucleotides align to TRBD1. Germline values: CDR1 DFQATT, CDR2 SNEGSKA (reference sequence). V trimming: 2 bases; J trimming: 1 base; junction bases outside the gene matches: 5. This CDR3 has 15 residues. The CDR3 region has the DNA TGCAGTGCTAGACGGGGACAGGGAACGAACACTGAAGCTTTCTTT. Its translation: CSARRGQGTNTEAFF.

In this sample, this clone turned up a few times. The rearrangement joins TRBV20-1 to TRBJ2-1; D is unclear. Trimming took 0 bases from V and 0 from J, leaving 9 bases between them. The germline V gene has CDR1 DFQATT and CDR2 SNEGSKA (reference sequence). The CDR3 covers 15 residues. CDR3 sequence (DNA): TGCAGTGCTAGAGATCCCAGCGACTCCTACAATGAGCAGTTCTTC. Residues: CSARDPSDSYNEQFF.

This clone was recorded a few times. The junction differs from germline at one of its ends, possibly a read error. This chain links TRBV6-2 or TRBV6-3 with TRBJ1-5; maybe TRBD1 (6 bases). Germline CDR1 and CDR2: MNHEY and SVGEGT. There are 14 residues in the CDR3. The CDR3 region is CASTKDSANQAQHF. The DNA of the CDR3 is TGTGCCAGCACCAAGGACAGTGCTAATCAGGCCCAGCATTTT.

By its share, this clone is medium-sized. The chain carries TRBV3-1 and TRBJ2-7, with TRBD1 matching 7 bases. J was trimmed by 5 bases and V by 1 base; bases with no gene match: 11. The CDR3 spans 16 residues. Germline V gene lookup returns CDR1 LGHDT and CDR2 YNNKEL (reference sequence). The CDR3 sequence is CASSQGGGPGQHEQYF. The CDR3 DNA follows: TGTGCCAGCAGCCAAGGAGGGGGACCGGGACAGCACGAGCAGTACTTC.

This chain joins TRBV5-4 and TRBJ1-4; 9 bases are a match to TRBD1. V dropped 3 bases and J dropped 6; count of bases not matched to a gene: 6. Germline V gene data show CDR1 as SGHNT and CDR2 as YYREEE (reference sequence). The CDR3 length is 15 residues. CDR3 DNA: TGTGCCAGCAGCTCCAACAGGGGGCTGGATGAAAAACTGTTTTTT. Amino acids: CASSSNRGLDEKLFF. Full variable domain (remainder filled in from reference TRBV5-4 and TRBJ1-4): ETGVTQSPTHLIKTRGQQVTLRCSSQSGHNTVSWYQQALGQGPQFIFQYYREEENGRGNFPPRFSGLQFPNYSSELNVNALELDDSALYLCASSSNRGLDEKLFFGSGTQLSVL.

This chain links TRBV30 with TRBJ2-7; the match to TRBD2 covers 10 bases. This CDR3 comprises 14 residues. The V gene end was trimmed by 5 bases and the J gene end by 6 bases; junction bases not matched to a gene: 10. CDR1 is GTSNPN and CDR2 is SVGIG in the germline V gene (reference sequence). The CDR3 sequence: CAWAPGAGGFEQYF. Here the CDR3 DNA reads TGTGCCTGGGCCCCAGGAGCGGGAGGGTTCGAGCAGTACTTC.

The CDR3 is CSASGTSGVRNEQFF. CDR3 nucleotide sequence: TGCAGTGCTAGCGGGACTAGCGGGGTCAGGAATGAGCAGTTCTTC. The chain recombines TRBV20-1 with TRBJ2-1; 13 bases map to TRBD2. Germline V gene lookup returns CDR1 DFQATT and CDR2 SNEGSKA (reference sequence). The ends lost 3 bases at V and 7 bases at J; junction bases unmatched: 6. CDR3 length equals 15 residues.

This clone is judged medium-sized (0.01 to 0.1%). This rearrangement joins TRBV3-1 to TRBJ1-2; D ambiguous. The CDR3 covers 12 residues. V was cut by 5 bases and J by 8 bases, with 12 bases left in between. Germline V gene data show CDR1 as LGHDT and CDR2 as YNNKEL (reference sequence). In nucleotides, the CDR3 is TGTGCCAGCAGCGCTGGGGTGCGGGGCTACACCTTC. The encoded protein is CASSAGVRGYTF.

In this sample, this clone turned up a few times. The chain combines TRBV11-2 with TRBJ1-1, with 8 bases lining up with TRBD1. Germline CDR1 reads SGHAT; CDR2 reads FQNNGV. CDR3 size: 14 residues. Trimming took 1 base from V and 4 from J; bases not matched to a gene: 2. As DNA, the CDR3 is TGTGCCAGCAGCTTAGCCCAGGGGGCCACTGAAGCTTTCTTT. Its protein product is CASSLAQGATEAFF.

The chain combines TRBV11-2 with TRBJ2-3, with TRBD2 as a possible D gene (5 bases). The CDR3 length is 14 residues. V was pared by 2 bases and J by 6 bases, with 12 bases between. CDR1 and CDR2 from the germline V gene are SGHAT and FQNNGV. The CDR3 DNA sequence: TGTGCCAGCAGCTTAAGCGGTCAGACGGATACGCAGTATTTT. Translation: CASSLSGQTDTQYF.

The J gene is TRBJ2-5, the V gene TRBV7-9; D call uncertain. This CDR3 has 14 residues. V was clipped by 2 bases and J by 5 bases, with 12 bases between them. The V gene's germline CDR1 is SEHNR and CDR2 FQNEAQ (reference sequence). CDR3 in amino acids: CASSLTILGETQYF. The CDR3 DNA sequence: TGTGCCAGCAGCTTAACCATTCTCGGGGAGACCCAGTACTTC.